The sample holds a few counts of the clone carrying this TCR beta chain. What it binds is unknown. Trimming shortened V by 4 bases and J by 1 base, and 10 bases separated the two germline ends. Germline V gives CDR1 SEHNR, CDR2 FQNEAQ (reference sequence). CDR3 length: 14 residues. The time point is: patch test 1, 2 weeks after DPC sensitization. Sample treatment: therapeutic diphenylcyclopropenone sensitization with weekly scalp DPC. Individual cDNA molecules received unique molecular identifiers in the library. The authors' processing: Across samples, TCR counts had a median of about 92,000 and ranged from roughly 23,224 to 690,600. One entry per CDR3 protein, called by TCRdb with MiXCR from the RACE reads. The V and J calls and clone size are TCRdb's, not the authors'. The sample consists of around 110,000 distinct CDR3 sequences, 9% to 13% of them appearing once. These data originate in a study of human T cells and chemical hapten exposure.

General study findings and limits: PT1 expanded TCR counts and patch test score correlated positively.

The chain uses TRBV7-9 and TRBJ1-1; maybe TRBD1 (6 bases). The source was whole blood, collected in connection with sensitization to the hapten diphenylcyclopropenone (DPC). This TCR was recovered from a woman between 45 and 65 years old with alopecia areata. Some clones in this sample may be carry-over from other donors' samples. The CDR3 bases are TGTGCCAGCAGCTCAGGGGCCGCGAACACTGAAGCTTTCTTT. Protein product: CASSSGAANTEAFF.